The 2 T cell receptor beta chains listed next were all sequenced from one sample in a study of blood T cells in healthy people across ages. Alongside a J-beta primer mix, a sample-barcoded 5' primer served in a second PCR lasting about 7 to 11 cycles. Each CDR3 protein is one row after TCRdb ran MiXCR on the 5' RACE reads. The data show 800,000 to 950,000 distinct CDR3 sequences, with 45% to 50% seen just once and around an eighth held by the top ten. Specimen: blood. The source of these receptors is a man younger than 45 in good health.

The rearrangement links TRBV4-3 to TRBJ2-1, with 7 bases identical to TRBD2. The germline CDR1 and CDR2 sequences are LGHNA and YSLEER. The CDR3 runs 16 residues. The J segment lost 2 bases and the V segment lost 4 bases, leaving 8 bases of the junction unmatched. CDR3 DNA: TGCGCCAGCAGCCCAGAGAGCGGGGAAGCCTACAATGAGCAGTTCTTC. Amino acids: CASSPESGEAYNEQFF.

At least ten counts were recorded for this clonotype. The V and J genes are TRBV10-3 and TRBJ2-1; tentative D call: TRBD2 (5 bases). Trimming left V 3 bases short and J 0 bases short, with 12 bases between. This CDR3 region has 16 residues. CDR1 and CDR2 (germline): ENHRY, SYGVKD. This CDR3 is CAISDGEGVSYNEQFF. Written as DNA, the CDR3 is TGTGCCATCAGTGACGGAGAGGGAGTCTCCTACAATGAGCAGTTCTTC.